Listed below are T cell receptor beta chains from one sample, sequenced in a study of T-cell reconstitution after alpha-beta-depleted transplantation in children. TCRdb called the PCR reads again in MiXCR, with one record for every CDR3 protein. The table has about 980,000 distinct CDR3 sequences, under 30% seen once. The sample in question was PBMCs, mostly from graft donor cells, obtained 360 days after TCRalphabeta/CD19-depleted stem cell transplant. Receptors were obtained from a boy under three years old who had a stem cell transplant for SCID, so the T cells may come from the graft donor. CDR3s include the opening cysteine and the closing phenylalanine or tryptophan. Fields, in order: V gene, J gene, clone size, D gene, CDR3 DNA, CDR3 protein. D genes are given only for firm matches. Not all rows give a size; the values are once, few, many and, for expanded clones, a class.

v_gene: TRBV9
j_gene: TRBJ1-1
abundance: NA
d_gene: NA
CDR3nt: TGTGCCAGCAGCCGCGACAAGTCTAAGACTGAAGCTTTCTTT
CDR3aa: CASSRDKSKTEAFF

v_gene: TRBV6-1
j_gene: TRBJ2-5
abundance: few
d_gene: NA
CDR3nt: TGTGCCAGCAGTAGGGCCTCCAGGGCAAGGGGGGAAGAGACCCAGTACTTC
CDR3aa: CASSRASRARGEETQYF

v_gene: TRBV5-1
j_gene: TRBJ2-1
abundance: few
d_gene: NA
CDR3nt: TGCGCCAGCAGCCTCCCATTATTCCCCAATGAGCAGTTCTTC
CDR3aa: CASSLPLFPNEQFF

v_gene: TRBV10-3
j_gene: TRBJ2-1
abundance: few
d_gene: NA
CDR3nt: TGTGCCATCAGTTCCCAGGGAGGCGACAATGAGCAGTTCTTC
CDR3aa: CAISSQGGDNEQFF

v_gene: TRBV5-1
j_gene: TRBJ2-5
abundance: few
d_gene: TRBD2
CDR3nt: TGCGCCAGCAGCCCCAGAGGACTAGCGGGGGAGTCGTACCAAGAGACCCAGTACTTC
CDR3aa: CASSPRGLAGESYQETQYF

v_gene: TRBV6-2/TRBV6-3
j_gene: TRBJ2-7
abundance: few
d_gene: NA
CDR3nt: TGTGCCAGCAGATCGACAGGGAGGGGCGACGAGCAGTACTTC
CDR3aa: CASRSTGRGDEQYF

v_gene: TRBV12-3/TRBV12-4
j_gene: TRBJ1-2
abundance: NA
d_gene: NA
CDR3nt: TGTGCCAGCAGTTCCATGACACTTAACTATGGCTACACCTTC
CDR3aa: CASSSMTLNYGYTF

v_gene: TRBV7-8
j_gene: TRBJ2-3
abundance: few
d_gene: TRBD2
CDR3nt: TGTGCCAGCAGCGAAGGACTAGCGGGGAGCACAGATACGCAGTATTTT
CDR3aa: CASSEGLAGSTDTQYF

v_gene: TRBV19
j_gene: TRBJ2-5
abundance: NA
d_gene: NA
CDR3nt: TGTGCCAGTAGTTCCGGACGGATACAAGAGACCCAGTACTTC
CDR3aa: CASSSGRIQETQYF

v_gene: TRBV7-6
j_gene: TRBJ1-1
abundance: few
d_gene: NA
CDR3nt: TGTGCCAGCAGCTTAGGACCGAGCGGGATTGGCCCGAACACTGAAGCTTTCTTT
CDR3aa: CASSLGPSGIGPNTEAFF

v_gene: TRBV5-5
j_gene: TRBJ2-7
abundance: NA
d_gene: TRBD1
CDR3nt: TGTGCCAGCAGCTTCCTCGGGACAGGCAACTACGAGCAGTACTTC
CDR3aa: CASSFLGTGNYEQYF

v_gene: TRBV29-1
j_gene: TRBJ1-1
abundance: NA
d_gene: TRBD1
CDR3nt: TGCAGCGGGACAGGGAGGCCCACTGAAGCTTTCTTT
CDR3aa: CSGTGRPTEAFF

v_gene: TRBV12-3/TRBV12-4
j_gene: TRBJ2-7
abundance: NA
d_gene: NA
CDR3nt: TGTGCCAGCAGCCCTGACGGCGTCTACGAGCAGTACTTC
CDR3aa: CASSPDGVYEQYF

v_gene: TRBV29-1
j_gene: TRBJ2-3
abundance: NA
d_gene: NA
CDR3nt: TGCAGCGTTGAAGATCGGCAGAATACGCAGTATTTT
CDR3aa: CSVEDRQNTQYF

v_gene: TRBV29-1
j_gene: TRBJ1-2
abundance: few
d_gene: TRBD1
CDR3nt: TGCAGCGTTTACAGGGGCGCTGGTGGCTACACCTTC
CDR3aa: CSVYRGAGGYTF

v_gene: TRBV20-1
j_gene: TRBJ2-7
abundance: NA
d_gene: TRBD1
CDR3nt: TGCAGTGCTAGAGTAGCCCGGCAGGGGGCGCGGTTGTCCTACGAGCAGTACTTC
CDR3aa: CSARVARQGARLSYEQYF

v_gene: TRBV6-1
j_gene: TRBJ2-2
abundance: NA
d_gene: TRBD1
CDR3nt: TGTGCCAGTCAAAGACAGGGGCCGAACACCGGGGAGCTGTTTTTT
CDR3aa: CASQRQGPNTGELFF

v_gene: TRBV5-1
j_gene: TRBJ1-1
abundance: NA
d_gene: TRBD1
CDR3nt: TGCGCCAGCAGCTTGGGGACAGGGACCTTGATCACTGAAGCTTTCTTT
CDR3aa: CASSLGTGTLITEAFF

v_gene: TRBV7-3
j_gene: TRBJ2-3
abundance: few
d_gene: TRBD2
CDR3nt: TGTGCCAGCAGCCTCAACCCCCACGGCGGGGGGGCGACAGATACGCAGTATTTT
CDR3aa: CASSLNPHGGGATDTQYF

v_gene: TRBV12-3/TRBV12-4
j_gene: TRBJ2-5
abundance: few
d_gene: TRBD2
CDR3nt: TGTGCCAGCAGCCGCGGGCTAGCGGGGGCCCTGCCCCGGACCCAGTACTTC
CDR3aa: CASSRGLAGALPRTQYF

v_gene: TRBV12-3/TRBV12-4
j_gene: TRBJ2-5
abundance: few
d_gene: TRBD2
CDR3nt: TGTGCCAGCAGTTTAGAACTAGCGGGGCCAGCGTACCAAGAGACCCAGTACTTC
CDR3aa: CASSLELAGPAYQETQYF

v_gene: TRBV12-3/TRBV12-4
j_gene: TRBJ1-2
abundance: NA
d_gene: NA
CDR3nt: TGTGCCAGCAGGCCACAGGGACCGGGTGGCTACACCTTC
CDR3aa: CASRPQGPGGYTF

v_gene: TRBV7-9
j_gene: TRBJ1-5
abundance: many
d_gene: TRBD1
CDR3nt: TGTGCCAGCAGCTTTGGGACAGCTAGCAATCAGCCCCAGCATTTT
CDR3aa: CASSFGTASNQPQHF

v_gene: TRBV7-8
j_gene: TRBJ1-5
abundance: few
d_gene: TRBD1
CDR3nt: TGTGCCAGCAGCTCTACACAGGGGAGGCGGCCTCAGCCCCAGCATTTT
CDR3aa: CASSSTQGRRPQPQHF

v_gene: TRBV3-1
j_gene: TRBJ1-4
abundance: NA
d_gene: NA
CDR3nt: TGTGCCAGCAGTCTAAGAGGATCAACTAATGAAAAACTGTTTTTT
CDR3aa: CASSLRGSTNEKLFF

v_gene: TRBV20-1
j_gene: TRBJ2-5
abundance: NA
d_gene: NA
CDR3nt: TGCAGTGCTAGGACCCCCCTAATGCAAGAGACCCAGTACTTC
CDR3aa: CSARTPLMQETQYF

v_gene: TRBV18
j_gene: TRBJ2-2
abundance: NA
d_gene: NA
CDR3nt: TGTGCCAGCTCACCTGTCAGACCGAACACCGGGGAGCTGTTTTTT
CDR3aa: CASSPVRPNTGELFF

v_gene: TRBV9
j_gene: TRBJ2-7
abundance: few
d_gene: NA
CDR3nt: TGTGCCAGCAGCGCGGCGACAGACTCCTACGAGCAGTACTTC
CDR3aa: CASSAATDSYEQYF

v_gene: TRBV6-2/TRBV6-3
j_gene: TRBJ2-7
abundance: NA
d_gene: NA
CDR3nt: TGTGCCAGCAGTTACAGGGGTCGACCCCTCGTCGAGCAGTACTTC
CDR3aa: CASSYRGRPLVEQYF

v_gene: TRBV20-1
j_gene: TRBJ1-5
abundance: NA
d_gene: NA
CDR3nt: TGCAGTGCTAGAGGTCCAGGGTTTCAGCCCCAGCATTTT
CDR3aa: CSARGPGFQPQHF

v_gene: TRBV20-1
j_gene: TRBJ2-3
abundance: few
d_gene: TRBD1
CDR3nt: TGCAGTGCTAAGGGGACAGGCACAGATACGCAGTATTTT
CDR3aa: CSAKGTGTDTQYF

v_gene: TRBV27
j_gene: TRBJ2-7
abundance: few
d_gene: TRBD1
CDR3nt: TGTGCCAGCAGAGGGACAGGGGCCCGAACCTACGAGCAGTACTTC
CDR3aa: CASRGTGARTYEQYF

v_gene: TRBV11-3
j_gene: TRBJ2-2
abundance: NA
d_gene: NA
CDR3nt: TGTGCCAGCAGCTTAAAGGGCCACACCGGGGAGCTGTTTTTT
CDR3aa: CASSLKGHTGELFF

v_gene: TRBV20-1
j_gene: TRBJ1-1
abundance: few
d_gene: TRBD1
CDR3nt: TGCAGTGCTACGCCGACAGGGAAAGGGATGAACACTGAAGCTTTCTTT
CDR3aa: CSATPTGKGMNTEAFF

v_gene: TRBV20-1
j_gene: TRBJ2-7
abundance: NA
d_gene: TRBD2
CDR3nt: TGCAGTGCTAGAGGATTACAGGTTGGGGGGGGAAACGAGCAGTACTTC
CDR3aa: CSARGLQVGGGNEQYF

v_gene: TRBV4-1
j_gene: TRBJ2-7
abundance: NA
d_gene: NA
CDR3nt: TGCGCCAGCAGCCAAGGGGGGCAGGGCTACGAGCAGTACTTC
CDR3aa: CASSQGGQGYEQYF

v_gene: TRBV3-1
j_gene: TRBJ2-5
abundance: NA
d_gene: NA
CDR3nt: TGTGCCAGCAGCCATCCGCGGGGGCGCGCTGAGACCCAGTACTTC
CDR3aa: CASSHPRGRAETQYF

v_gene: TRBV4-3
j_gene: TRBJ1-1
abundance: few
d_gene: NA
CDR3nt: TGCGCCAGCAGCCAAGAGAGGCACAGGGCCTGGAACACTGAAGCTTTCTTT
CDR3aa: CASSQERHRAWNTEAFF

v_gene: TRBV30
j_gene: TRBJ2-2
abundance: once
d_gene: NA
CDR3nt: TGTGCCTGGAGTGTAATTAAGATCGGGGAGCTGTTTTTT
CDR3aa: CAWSVIKIGELFF

v_gene: TRBV7-8
j_gene: TRBJ1-1
abundance: NA
d_gene: TRBD1
CDR3nt: TGTGCCAGCAGCTTAATCTTGACAGGGGGCAACTGGTACACTGAAGCTTTCTTT
CDR3aa: CASSLILTGGNWYTEAFF